This TCR beta chain was obtained from a study of T cell repertoires in cytomegalovirus infection. Study-wide points: Ex vivo responses were dominated by HLA-C-restricted CMV-specific TCR beta clonotypes.

TCRdb ran MiXCR on the reads and lists one entry per CDR3 protein. The repertoire includes approximately 390,000 distinct CDR3 sequences, about a third of them detected once, and less than 15% sits in the top ten. From germline, CDR1 is MNHEY and CDR2 SVGAGI. V lost 5 bases, J lost 5 bases, and 18 bases lay in between. The length of the CDR3 is 15 residues. The sample holds a few counts of this clonotype. The antigen is unknown. The material sequenced was cultured PBMCs, taken from culture after CMV antigen stimulation. The clonotype originates from a human donor in good health (CMV status not recorded). Some clones in this sample may be carry-over from other donors' samples. The chain uses TRBV6-5 and TRBJ1-1, with no clear D. The CDR3 nucleotides are TGTGCCAGCAGTCCGCGGGGTCTTCGAGCAACTGAAGCTTTCTTT. Translating gives CASSPRGLRATEAFF.